These 18 T cell receptor beta chains came from one sample sequenced in a study of CD8+ T cells in alopecia areata (dated by TCRdb to between 2018 and 2020). Pooled mouse cutaneous lymph node cells were stained for CD4, CD8alpha, NKG2D, NKG2ACE and other markers, then sorted on a BD Influx. The library relied on the immunoSEQ multiplex PCR assay. To provide template for TCR sequencing, every sample had RNA extracted and reverse transcribed into cDNA. TCRdb provides this immuneACCESS table in a form limited to in-frame rearrangements. Some clones are lacking; in checked studies, under half of them reflect an unresolved V gene, and why the rest are absent is not known. This sample has about 9,000 clones in the table, none counted a single time. The top ten clones comprise about a fifth of the sample. Sequenced: CD8+ T cells sorted from a lymph node. The receptors derive from a C3H/HeJ mouse with alopecia areata. The strain's MHC haplotype is H2-k.

This clone was detected ten times or more. Gene names denote mouse genes. The CDR3 is cut off 4 residues early in the read; its end comes from the germline J gene. The gene calls are TRBV19 and TRBJ2-5; 10 bases are a match to TRBD1. This CDR3 region has 13 residues. Germline CDR1 FNHDT, CDR2 SITEND (reference sequence). CDR3 sequence: CASNPGQGDTQYF. The CDR3 bases that were read are TGTGCCAGCAACCCGGGACAGGGGGAC.

At least ten counts were recorded for this clone. Gene names are mouse gene names. The read is 4 residues too short to cover the CDR3 end, so that end is filled in from the germline J gene. V is TRBV17 and J is TRBJ2-4, with TRBD1 identical over 7 bases. Germline V gene lookup returns CDR1 MNHDT and CDR2 YYDKIL. This CDR3 has 12 residues. CDR3 amino acids: CASRDRRNTLYF. Incomplete CDR3 DNA: TGTGCTAGCAGGGACAGGCGAAAC.

This clone was observed many times. Gene and germline names: mouse. The read is 4 residues too short to cover the CDR3 end, so that end is filled in from the germline J gene. The rearrangement joins TRBV31 to TRBJ2-7, with 11 bases fitting TRBD2. This CDR3 is 14 amino acids long. Per the germline V gene, CDR1 is GKSSPN and CDR2 is SITVG. Partial CDR3 DNA: TGTGCCTGGAGTCTCCGGGACTGGGGGTAT. Amino acid sequence: CAWSLRDWGY. The whole CDR3 reads CAWSLRDWGYEQYF. Filled out from reference TRBV31 and TRBJ2-7, the complete variable domain reads AQTIHQWPVAEIKAVGSPLSLGCTIKGKSSPNLYWYWQATGGTLQQLFYSITVGQVESVVQLNLSASRPKDDQFILSTEKLLLSHSGFYLCAWSLRDWGYEQYFGPGTRLTVL.

This clone was observed at least ten times. Mouse names are used for the genes. CDR3 amino acids: CASTWGGDEQYF. CDR3 DNA (partial): TGTGCCAGCACCTGGGGGGGCGAT. J is TRBJ2-7 and V is TRBV13-3; 10 bases are shared with TRBD2. With the read ending 4 residues before the CDR3 end, the germline J gene is used to fill in that end. This CDR3 contains 12 residues. Per the germline V gene, CDR1 is NNHDY and CDR2 is SYVADS.

As for this clone: Sequence at one end of the junction differs from germline and may be a read error. Gene and germline names: mouse. The sequenced part of the CDR3 DNA is TGTGCCAGCGTTGATGAAACAGGGGAGGGCACA. Residues: CASVDETGEGT. The whole CDR3 reads CASVDETGEGTEVFF. The V call is TRBV13-2, the J call TRBJ1-1, with 7 bases identical to TRBD1. The CDR3 goes on 4 residues after the read ends, and that part is filled in from the germline J gene. The CDR3 spans 15 residues. The germline gives CDR1 NNHNN, CDR2 SYGAGS (reference sequence).

This clone was recorded many times. The listed genes are named as in mouse. With the read ending 4 residues before the CDR3 end, the germline J gene is used to fill in that end. J is TRBJ2-5 and V is TRBV13-2; TRBD1 might be the D (5 bases). Germline V lookup: CDR1 NNHNN, CDR2 SYGAGS (reference sequence). The CDR3 is 12 amino acids. V lost 5 bases to trimming and J lost 3 bases, with 7 bases between them. The CDR3 bases that were read are TGTGCCAGCGGGGACACTCAAGAC. Protein: CASGDTQD. The complete CDR3 reads CASGDTQDTQYF.

There are a few counts of this clone. The listed genes are named as in mouse. The sequenced fragment ends 4 residues before the CDR3 boundary, so the rest is inferred from the germline J gene. The chain couples TRBV13-2 to TRBJ2-3; 8 nucleotides align to TRBD2. The junction had 6 bases not matched to a gene; V was cut back by 1 base and J by 2 bases. This CDR3 has 16 amino acids. Germline values: CDR1 NNHNN, CDR2 SYGAGS (reference sequence). CDR3 sequence reads: CASGDSTGGHAETLYF. CDR3 DNA (partial): TGTGCCAGCGGTGATTCCACTGGGGGTCATGCAGAA.

At least ten counts were recorded for this clone. Genes and germline are mouse. The CDR3 is cut off 4 residues early in the read; its end comes from the germline J gene. This sequence joins TRBV13-3 and TRBJ1-1, with D possibly being TRBD1 (6 bases). V lost 2 bases, J lost 0 bases, and 11 bases lay in between. The germline CDR1 and CDR2 sequences are NNHDY and SYVADS. This CDR3 has 15 residues. The sequenced CDR3 bases are TGTGCCAGCAGTGAAGGACAGTTCGCAAACACA. Its translation: CASSEGQFANT. The full CDR3 reads CASSEGQFANTEVFF.

This clone is categorized as medium-sized. The gene symbols are mouse symbols. The read terminates 4 residues ahead of where the CDR3 ends, so the germline J gene completes it. V gene TRBV13-3 combines with J gene TRBJ2-2; possibly TRBD2 for D (6 bases). V gave up 2 bases and J gave up 0 bases, with 8 bases separating them. CDR1 and CDR2 from the germline V gene are NNHDY and SYVADS. This CDR3 spans 15 amino acids. CDR3 loop: CASSEGGANTGQLYF. Partial CDR3 DNA: TGTGCCAGCAGTGAGGGGGGTGCAAACACCGGG.

This clone was observed a handful of times. Gene names follow the mouse nomenclature. The missing CDR3 end, 4 residues past where the read stops, is filled in from the germline J gene. The chain links TRBV1 to TRBJ2-3, with TRBD1 matching over 7 bases. Unmatched junction bases numbered 7, after V lost 4 bases and J lost 0 bases. The CDR3 contains 16 residues. Looked up from germline, CDR1 is NSQYPW and CDR2 is LRSPGD (reference sequence). The sequenced CDR3 bases are TGCACCTGCAGTGGAGGGACAGTCCAAAGTGCAGAA. As protein: CTCSGGTVQSAE. The whole CDR3 sequence reads CTCSGGTVQSAETLYF.

This clone was found many times. Gene labels here are mouse ones. The CDR3 extends 4 residues past the end of the read, so its final part is completed from the germline J gene. The rearrangement uses TRBV13-1 and TRBJ2-7, with a possible D match to TRBD1 (5 bases). From germline, CDR1 is NSHNY and CDR2 SYGAGN. Trimming stripped 0 bases from V and 2 bases from J, with 9 bases between. The CDR3 sequence is 14 residues long. This CDR3 is CASSDADRTYEQYF. CDR3 bases read: TGTGCCAGCAGTGATGCAGACAGAACCTAT.

This clone was observed at least ten times. Genes and germline are mouse. The CDR3: CAWSYGQAGSDYTF. Partial CDR3 DNA: TGTGCCTGGAGTTATGGACAGGCTGGCTCC. The chain couples TRBV31 to TRBJ1-2, with 7 bases matching TRBD1. The sequence runs out 4 residues before the end of the CDR3; the remainder is reconstructed from the germline J gene. Trimming at V came to 2 bases and at J to 4 bases, leaving 7 bases not matched to a gene. In germline, CDR1 is GKSSPN, CDR2 SITVG. This CDR3 contains 14 residues.

This clone has ten or more counts. Gene names are mouse gene names. The read falls 4 residues short of the CDR3 end, and the missing part is taken from the germline J gene. The gene calls are TRBV14 and TRBJ2-1; TRBD2 aligns across 8 bases. With 3 bases clipped from V and 6 bases from J, the junction kept 2 bases outside the gene matches. This CDR3 has 13 residues. The germline gives CDR1 SGHDT, CDR2 FRDEAV. Partial CDR3 DNA: TGTGCCAGCAGTTCTGGGGGGCCTGCT. Translation gives CASSSGGPA. The whole CDR3 sequence reads CASSSGGPAEQFF.

This clone occurred many times. Gene names and germline refer to mouse. Read data end 4 residues before the CDR3 end; the end is taken from the germline J gene. The chain has TRBV14 and TRBJ2-1; maybe TRBD1 (6 bases). Looked up from germline, CDR1 is SGHDT and CDR2 is FRDEAV. The V end lost 5 bases, the J end lost 4 bases, and 13 bases lay between the germline ends. This CDR3 has 14 residues. CDR3 protein: CASSSGTRYAEQFF. The sequenced part of the CDR3 DNA is TGTGCCAGCAGCTCCGGGACAAGATATGCT. The full variable domain, completed using reference TRBV14 and TRBJ2-1, is EAGVTQSPRYAVLQEGQAVSFWCDPISGHDTLYWYQQPRDQGPQLLVYFRDEAVIDNSQLPSDRFSAVRPKGTNSTLKIQSAKQGDTATYLCASSSGTRYAEQFFGPGTRLTVL.

With respect to this clone: Gene labels here are mouse ones. With the read ending 4 residues before the CDR3 end, the germline J gene is used to fill in that end. The gene calls are TRBV2 and TRBJ2-5; TRBD2 matches 11 bases. The CDR3 has 15 residues. In germline, CDR1 is LGHNA, CDR2 YSYQKL. The V and J ends lost 3 bases and 1 base, in that order; junction bases with no gene match: 0. CDR3 loop: CASSQDWGDQDTQYF. Incomplete CDR3 DNA: TGTGCCAGCAGCCAGGACTGGGGGGACCAAGAC.

This clone has ten or more counts. The genes are named according to mouse. The sequenced fragment ends 4 residues before the CDR3 boundary, so the rest is inferred from the germline J gene. The V call is TRBV14, the J call TRBJ2-7; TRBD2 matches 9 bases. This CDR3 contains 14 residues. V lost 1 base, J lost 3 bases, and 2 bases stayed unmatched. The germline CDR1 and CDR2 sequences are SGHDT and FRDEAV. The sequenced part of the CDR3 DNA is TGTGCCAGCAGTTTCGAACTGGGGGGCTAT. This codes for CASSFELGGY. The whole CDR3 sequence reads CASSFELGGYEQYF.

This clone was seen repeatedly, ten times or more. Gene names are the mouse ones. The read stops 4 residues short of the end of the CDR3; the missing end is completed from the germline J gene. The chain has TRBV19 and TRBJ2-1, with 8 bases lining up with TRBD2. This CDR3 spans 15 amino acids. CDR1 is FNHDT, CDR2 SITEND, per germline (reference sequence). V dropped 3 bases and J dropped 0; count of bases not matched to a gene: 2. Partial CDR3 DNA: TGTGCCAGCAGTAACTGGGGGAATAACTATGCT. Its translation: CASSNWGNNYA. The whole CDR3 sequence reads CASSNWGNNYAEQFF. The full variable domain, in which reference TRBV19 and TRBJ2-1 provide the parts outside the CDR3, is GGIITQTPKFLIGQEGQKLTLKCQQNFNHDTMYWYRQDSGKGLRLIYYSITENDLQKGDLSEGYDASREKKSSFSLTVTSAQKNEMAVFLCASSNWGNNYAEQFFGPGTRLTVL.

This clone was picked up many times. Gene and germline names: mouse. The read finishes 4 residues shy of the CDR3 end, and the germline J gene is used to complete it. This chain joins TRBV13-2 and TRBJ2-7; D remains unclear. CDR3 length equals 12 residues. V was cut by 3 bases and J by 2 bases, with 6 bases left in between. In germline, CDR1 is NNHNN, CDR2 SYGAGS (reference sequence). Here the CDR3 reads CASGGQTYEQYF. The sequenced CDR3 bases are TGTGCCAGCGGTGGTCAGACCTAT.